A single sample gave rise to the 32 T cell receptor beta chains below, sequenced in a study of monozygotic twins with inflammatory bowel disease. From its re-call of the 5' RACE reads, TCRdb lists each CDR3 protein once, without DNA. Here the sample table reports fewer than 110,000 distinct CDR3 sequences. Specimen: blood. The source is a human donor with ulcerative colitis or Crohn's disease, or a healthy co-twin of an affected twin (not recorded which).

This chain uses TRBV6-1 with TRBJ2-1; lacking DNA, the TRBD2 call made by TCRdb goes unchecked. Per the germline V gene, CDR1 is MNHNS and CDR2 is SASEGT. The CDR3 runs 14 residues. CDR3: CACKWRFGGNEQFF.

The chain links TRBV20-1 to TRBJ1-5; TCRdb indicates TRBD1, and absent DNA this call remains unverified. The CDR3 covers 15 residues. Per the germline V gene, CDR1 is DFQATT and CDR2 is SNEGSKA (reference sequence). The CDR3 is CSAPPGGLRGQPQHF.

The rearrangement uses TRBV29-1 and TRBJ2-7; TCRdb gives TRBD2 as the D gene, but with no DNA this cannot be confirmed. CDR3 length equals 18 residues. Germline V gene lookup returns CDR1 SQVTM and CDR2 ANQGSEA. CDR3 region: CSVGTGLAGDSPYYEQYF.

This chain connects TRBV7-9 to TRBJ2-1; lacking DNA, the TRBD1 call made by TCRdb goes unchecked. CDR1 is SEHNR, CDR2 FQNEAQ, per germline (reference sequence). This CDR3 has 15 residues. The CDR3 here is CASSQYRGQGNEQFF.

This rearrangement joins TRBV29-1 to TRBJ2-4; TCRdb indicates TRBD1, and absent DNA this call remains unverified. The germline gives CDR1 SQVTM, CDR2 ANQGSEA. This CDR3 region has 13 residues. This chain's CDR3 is CSVGPPGGDIQYF.

The CDR3 sequence is CSAYTGFGKNQPQHF. The rearrangement joins TRBV20-1 to TRBJ1-5; TCRdb's assignment of TRBD1 cannot be checked, as there is no DNA. The germline V gene has CDR1 DFQATT and CDR2 SNEGSKA (reference sequence). CDR3 length equals 15 residues.

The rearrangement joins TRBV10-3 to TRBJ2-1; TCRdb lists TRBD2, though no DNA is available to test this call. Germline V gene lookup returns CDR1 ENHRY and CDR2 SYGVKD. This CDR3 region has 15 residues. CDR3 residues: CAISGGLAGDNEQFF.

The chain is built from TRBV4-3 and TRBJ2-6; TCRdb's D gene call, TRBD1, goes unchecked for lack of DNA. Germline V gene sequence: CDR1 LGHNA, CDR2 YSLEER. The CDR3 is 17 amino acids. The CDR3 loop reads CASSQEWPGAGANVLTF.

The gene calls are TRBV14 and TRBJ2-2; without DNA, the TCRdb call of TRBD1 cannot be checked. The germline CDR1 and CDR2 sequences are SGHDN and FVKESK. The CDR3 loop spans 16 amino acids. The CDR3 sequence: CASSQERRTNTGELFF.

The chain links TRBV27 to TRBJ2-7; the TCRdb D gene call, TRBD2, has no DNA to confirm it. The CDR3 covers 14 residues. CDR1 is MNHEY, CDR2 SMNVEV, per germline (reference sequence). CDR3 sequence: CASSLEPFGYEQYF.

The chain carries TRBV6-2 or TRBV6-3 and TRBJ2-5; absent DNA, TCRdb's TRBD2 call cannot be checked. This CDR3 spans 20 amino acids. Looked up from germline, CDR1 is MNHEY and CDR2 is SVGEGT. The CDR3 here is CASSYSPAGVGSAKGETQYF.

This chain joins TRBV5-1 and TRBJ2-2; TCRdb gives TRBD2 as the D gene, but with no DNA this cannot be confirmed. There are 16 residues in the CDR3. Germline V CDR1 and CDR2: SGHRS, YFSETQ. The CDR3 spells CASSLYTSEREGELFF.

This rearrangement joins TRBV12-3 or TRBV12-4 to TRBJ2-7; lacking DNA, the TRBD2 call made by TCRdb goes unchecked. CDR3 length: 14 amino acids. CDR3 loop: CASSLTSDVYEQYF.

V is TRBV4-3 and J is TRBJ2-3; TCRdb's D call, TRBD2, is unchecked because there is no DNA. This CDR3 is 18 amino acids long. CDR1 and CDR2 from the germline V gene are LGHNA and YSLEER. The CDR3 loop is CASSQGWTSGTSTDTQYF.

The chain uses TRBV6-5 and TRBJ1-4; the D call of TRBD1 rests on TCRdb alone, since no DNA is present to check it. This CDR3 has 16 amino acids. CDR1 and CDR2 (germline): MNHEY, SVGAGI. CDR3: CASSYSILRGEEKLFF.

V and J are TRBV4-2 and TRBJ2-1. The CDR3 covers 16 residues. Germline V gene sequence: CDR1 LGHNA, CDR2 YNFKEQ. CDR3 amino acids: CASSLRGMLGSNEQFF.

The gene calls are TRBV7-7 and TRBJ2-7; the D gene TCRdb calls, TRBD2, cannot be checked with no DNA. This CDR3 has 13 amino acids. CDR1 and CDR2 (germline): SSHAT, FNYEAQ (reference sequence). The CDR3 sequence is CASSLTSGGLQYF.

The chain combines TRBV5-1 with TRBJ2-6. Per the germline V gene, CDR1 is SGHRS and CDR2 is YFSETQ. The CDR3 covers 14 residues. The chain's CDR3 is CASSQSSGANVLTF.

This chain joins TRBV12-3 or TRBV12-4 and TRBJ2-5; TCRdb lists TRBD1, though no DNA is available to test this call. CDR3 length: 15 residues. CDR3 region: CASAPDGGAQETQYF.

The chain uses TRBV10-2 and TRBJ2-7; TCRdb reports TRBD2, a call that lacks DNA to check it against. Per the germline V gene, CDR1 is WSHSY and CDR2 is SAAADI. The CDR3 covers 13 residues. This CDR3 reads CASTSGTSYEQYF.

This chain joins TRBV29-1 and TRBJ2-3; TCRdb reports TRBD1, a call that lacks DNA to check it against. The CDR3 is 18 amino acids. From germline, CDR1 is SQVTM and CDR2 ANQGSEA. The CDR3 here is CSVAQQPFPGGGRNTQYF.

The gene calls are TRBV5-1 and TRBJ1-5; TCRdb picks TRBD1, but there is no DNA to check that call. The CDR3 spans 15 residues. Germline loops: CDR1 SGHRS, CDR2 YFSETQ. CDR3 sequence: CASYEGTGPLQPQHF.

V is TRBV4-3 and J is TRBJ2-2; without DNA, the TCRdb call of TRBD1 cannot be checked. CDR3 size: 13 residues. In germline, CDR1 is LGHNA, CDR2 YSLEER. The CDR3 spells CASSHSSPGELFF.

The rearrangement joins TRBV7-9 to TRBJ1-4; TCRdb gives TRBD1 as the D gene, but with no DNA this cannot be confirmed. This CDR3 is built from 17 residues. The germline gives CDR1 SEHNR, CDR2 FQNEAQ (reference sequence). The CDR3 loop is CASSSGTGGPLNWKLFF.

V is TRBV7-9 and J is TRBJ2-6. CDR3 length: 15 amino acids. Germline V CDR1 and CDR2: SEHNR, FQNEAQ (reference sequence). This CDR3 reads CASSFRISGANVLTF. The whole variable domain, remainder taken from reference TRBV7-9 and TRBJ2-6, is DTGVSQNPRHKITKRGQNVTFRCDPISEHNRLYWYRQTLGQGPEFLTYFQNEAQLEKSRLLSDRFSAERPKGSFSTLEIQRTEQGDSAMYLCASSFRISGANVLTFGAGSRLTVL.

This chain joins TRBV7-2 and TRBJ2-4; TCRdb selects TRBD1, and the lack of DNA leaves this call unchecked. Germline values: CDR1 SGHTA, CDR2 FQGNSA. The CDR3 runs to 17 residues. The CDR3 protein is CASSSLPQGASKNIQYF.

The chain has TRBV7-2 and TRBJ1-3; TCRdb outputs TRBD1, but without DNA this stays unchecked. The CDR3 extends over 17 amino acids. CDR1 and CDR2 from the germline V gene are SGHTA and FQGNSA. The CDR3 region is CASSPYPGGPAGNTIYF.

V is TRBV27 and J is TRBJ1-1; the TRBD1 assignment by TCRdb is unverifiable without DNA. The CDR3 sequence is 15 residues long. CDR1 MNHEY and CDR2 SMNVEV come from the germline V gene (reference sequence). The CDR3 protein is CASSMGQGLSTEAFF.

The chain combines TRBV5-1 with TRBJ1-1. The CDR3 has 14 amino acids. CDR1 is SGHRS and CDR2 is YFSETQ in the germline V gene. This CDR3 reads CASSLVGGGTEAFF.

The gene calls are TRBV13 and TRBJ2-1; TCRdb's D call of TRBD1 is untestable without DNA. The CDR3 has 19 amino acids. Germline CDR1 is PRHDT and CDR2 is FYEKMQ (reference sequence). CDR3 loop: CASSPKVPGQGARSNEQFF.

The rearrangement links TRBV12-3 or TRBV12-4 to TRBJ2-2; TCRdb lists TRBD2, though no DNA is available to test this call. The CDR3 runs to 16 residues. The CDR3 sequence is CASSLELGGNTGELFF.

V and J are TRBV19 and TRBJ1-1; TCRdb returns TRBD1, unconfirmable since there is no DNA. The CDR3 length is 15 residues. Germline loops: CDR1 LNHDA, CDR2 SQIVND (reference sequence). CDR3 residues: CASRLDRVVYTEAFF.